A selection of T cell receptor beta chains follows, all from one sample in a study of control samples from healthy donors and cancer patients. Libraries were prepared by immunoSEQ multiplex PCR; TCRdb keeps only in-frame clonotypes and omits some of them. The repertoire has approximately 37,000 clones, around four fifths of them found once; the top ten carry about 22%. The sample consisted of PBMCs. The receptor source for this set is a woman aged 60 to 75 with lung cancer. The CDR3 runs from the conserved cysteine through the conserved F or W. The order of the fields is D gene, clone size, J gene, V gene, CDR3 protein, CDR3 DNA. The D gene is left open where the match is weak. A row's size may be missing; if present it is once, few, many or a size class.

TRBD1 . TRBJ2-5 TRBV7-9 CASSRTGGQETQYF TGTGCCAGCAGCCGGACAGGGGGGCAAGAGACCCAGTACTTC
. . TRBJ2-1 TRBV4-3 CASSPQPGRWGDEQFF TGCGCCAGCAGCCCCCAGCCTGGTAGATGGGGCGATGAGCAGTTCTTC
TRBD1 . TRBJ2-1 TRBV5-1 CASSLGQGAYNEQFF TGCGCCAGCAGCTTGGGTCAGGGGGCTTACAATGAGCAGTTCTTC
. . TRBJ1-4 TRBV19 CASTLDTPSGELFF TGTGCCAGTACCCTAGACACCCCCTCGGGCGAACTGTTTTTT
TRBD1 once TRBJ2-7 TRBV10-3 CAISARDRYEQYF TGTGCCATCAGTGCCCGGGACAGATACGAGCAGTACTTC
. . TRBJ2-2 TRBV5-1 CASSYGSSGQTGELFF TGCGCCAGCAGCTATGGATCGTCAGGGCAAACCGGGGAGCTGTTTTTT
TRBD1 . TRBJ1-1 TRBV6-5 CASSYHGRGGTEAFF TGTGCCAGCAGTTACCATGGCAGGGGGGGCACTGAAGCTTTCTTT
. . TRBJ1-2 TRBV6-6 CASSSLSTGIYGYTF TGTGCCAGCAGTTCTCTCTCGACCGGGATCTATGGCTACACCTTC
. . TRBJ1-1 TRBV2 CAAAEGRTEAFF TGTGCCGCGGCAGAGGGAAGGACTGAAGCTTTCTTT
. . TRBJ2-5 TRBV5-1 CASSLAQGLGVETQYF TGCGCCAGCAGCTTGGCACAGGGATTGGGGGTAGAGACCCAGTACTTC
. . TRBJ2-7 TRBV6-1 CASSGPSSFYEQYF TGTGCCAGCAGTGGCCCAAGCAGCTTCTACGAGCAGTACTTC
TRBD1 . TRBJ2-1 TRBV24-1 CATSPRTGGNEQFF TGTGCCACCAGCCCTCGGACAGGGGGTAATGAGCAGTTCTTC
. . TRBJ1-6 TRBV7-2 CASSLEGPSGNSPLHF TGTGCCAGCAGCTTAGAAGGCCCCTCAGGCAATTCACCCCTCCACTTT
. . TRBJ2-2 TRBV29-1 CSVNGRAGELFF TGCAGCGTTAATGGACGGGCCGGGGAGCTGTTTTTT
TRBD1 . TRBJ1-1 TRBV6-2/TRBV6-3 CASSTEMGQGAFF TGTGCCAGCAGTACCGAAATGGGACAGGGAGCTTTCTTT
. . TRBJ2-5 TRBV19 CASSILVQETQYF TGTGCCAGTAGTATACTAGTCCAAGAGACCCAGTACTTC
. once TRBJ1-5 TRBV25-1 CASSGNNQPQHF TGTGCCAGCAGCGGAAATAATCAGCCCCAGCATTTT
TRBD1 few TRBJ1-1 TRBV18 CASSPQDWTGSGTEAFF TGTGCCAGCTCACCGCAAGACTGGACAGGGTCCGGTACTGAAGCTTTCTTT
TRBD2 . TRBJ2-3 TRBV4-2 CASSQQASGEGDTQYF TGTGCCAGCAGCCAACAGGCTAGCGGGGAGGGGGATACGCAGTATTTT
. once TRBJ1-1 TRBV6-1 CASSEEEGLNTEAFF TGTGCCAGCAGTGAAGAGGAGGGCCTGAACACTGAAGCTTTCTTT
TRBD1 . TRBJ2-2 TRBV18 CASSVGQGDTGELFF TGTGCCAGCTCAGTCGGACAGGGGGACACCGGGGAGCTGTTTTTT
. . TRBJ1-3 TRBV4-2 CASSQALQGAINTIYF TGTGCCAGCAGCCAAGCGCTACAGGGAGCAATAAACACCATATATTTT
. . TRBJ2-3 TRBV5-1 CASSLAAVAEGDTQYF TGCGCCAGCAGCTTGGCTGCGGTCGCCGAAGGAGATACGCAGTATTTT
TRBD1 . TRBJ1-2 TRBV3-1/TRBV3-2 CASSHRGRGGYTF TGTGCCAGCAGCCACAGGGGGCGCGGGGGCTACACCTTC
. . TRBJ2-2 TRBV5-6 CASSRPGLGNTGELFF TGTGCCAGCAGCCGCCCAGGGTTAGGGAACACCGGGGAGCTGTTTTTT
TRBD1 . TRBJ1-1 TRBV5-4 CASSAPPGQGTEAFF TGTGCCAGCAGCGCACCCCCGGGACAGGGCACTGAAGCTTTCTTT
TRBD1 . TRBJ1-1 TRBV18 CASSPPRGRGMNTEAFF TGTGCCAGCTCACCACCCAGGGGGCGGGGTATGAACACTGAAGCTTTCTTT
. . TRBJ1-1 TRBV5-1 CASQGSGSTEAFF TGCGCCAGTCAGGGTTCGGGGAGCACTGAAGCTTTCTTT
. . TRBJ1-5 TRBV7-9 CASSPDHSNQPQHF TGTGCCAGCAGCCCTGATCATAGCAATCAGCCCCAGCATTTT
. . TRBJ1-2 TRBV24-1 CATSGDSSTFDYGYTF TGTGCCACCAGTGGAGACAGCTCAACCTTTGACTATGGCTACACCTTC
. once TRBJ2-1 TRBV11-3 CASSGGPEQFF TGTGCCAGCAGCGGGGGGCCTGAGCAGTTCTTC
. few TRBJ1-5 TRBV5-5 CASSWQGSNQPQHF TGTGCCAGCAGCTGGCAGGGAAGCAATCAGCCCCAGCATTTT
. . TRBJ1-5 TRBV12-5 CASGLDQGQPQHF TGTGCTAGTGGTTTGGATCAGGGTCAGCCCCAGCATTTT
. . TRBJ2-4 TRBV5-1 CASSSAPGTENIQYF TGCGCCAGCAGCTCCGCCCCCGGGACCGAAAACATTCAGTACTTC
. . TRBJ2-2 TRBV12-3/TRBV12-4 CASRSQSGELFF TGTGCCAGCAGAAGCCAGTCCGGGGAGCTGTTTTTT
. . TRBJ2-1 TRBV5-6 CASSLEVVSSYNEQFF TGTGCCAGCAGCTTGGAGGTCGTGAGCTCCTACAATGAGCAGTTCTTC
. . TRBJ2-5 TRBV12-5 CASGLSPRSETQYF TGTGCTAGTGGTTTGTCCCCCAGATCAGAGACCCAGTACTTC
. . TRBJ1-1 TRBV19 CASSIVGGDTEAFF TGTGCCAGTAGTATAGTGGGGGGGGACACTGAAGCTTTCTTT
. . TRBJ1-3 TRBV3-1/TRBV3-2 CASSQERGTRLNSGNTIYF TGTGCCAGCAGCCAAGAAAGGGGGACTCGTTTAAACTCTGGAAACACCATATATTTT
TRBD2 . TRBJ2-7 TRBV7-2 CASSLSGSSYEQYF TGTGCCAGCAGCCTGAGCGGGAGTTCCTACGAGCAGTACTTC
TRBD2 . TRBJ2-1 TRBV5-1 CASSFRLAGNEQFF TGCGCCAGCAGCTTTAGACTAGCGGGCAATGAGCAGTTCTTC
. . TRBJ2-1 TRBV11-2 CASSLFSVFEQFF TGTGCCAGCAGCTTATTCTCCGTTTTCGAGCAGTTCTTC
. . TRBJ2-2 TRBV10-3 CAIYGQAGASGELFF TGTGCCATCTACGGGCAGGCGGGGGCTTCCGGGGAGCTGTTTTTT
. . TRBJ2-2 TRBV4-1 CASRDQGVTGELFF TGCGCCAGCAGGGATCAGGGAGTTACCGGGGAGCTGTTTTTT
. . TRBJ2-7 TRBV4-1 CASSQVLQHEQYF TGCGCCAGCAGCCAAGTCCTTCAGCACGAGCAGTACTTC
. few TRBJ2-2 TRBV7-2 CASSFLNTGELFF TGTGCCAGCAGCTTCTTGAACACCGGGGAGCTGTTTTTT